This is a list of T cell receptor beta chains from one sample in a study of long-term antiretroviral therapy in people with HIV. The assay was immunoSEQ multiplex PCR, and TCRdb's table has in-frame clones only and misses some. The sample lists roughly 28,000 clones, about nine tenths occurring once. Sequencing was performed on unsorted PBMCs, taken 3.1 years after starting antiretroviral therapy. These receptors were obtained from a man aged 18-30 years with HIV. CDR3s include the opening cysteine and the closing phenylalanine or tryptophan. Where a row states a size, it is once, few, many or the class of an expanded clone; other rows omit it.

length	size	V	J	CDR3
14	NA	TRBV9	TRBJ1-1	CASSVGHSDTEAFF
14	few	TRBV29-1	TRBJ1-5	CSVSHRGSNQPQHF
16	few	TRBV7-6	TRBJ2-2	CASSRGAATGAGELFF
15	NA	TRBV7-9	TRBJ2-2	CASSWVAANTGELFF
15	NA	TRBV28	TRBJ2-5	CASSLWADREETQYF
13	NA	TRBV14	TRBJ2-7	CASSQDKGYEQYF
12	NA	TRBV30	TRBJ1-1	CAWNNRESEAFF
14	NA	TRBV9	TRBJ1-5	CASSVDRAGQPQHF
13	NA	TRBV5-6	TRBJ2-3	CASSSGSVDTQYF
12	NA	TRBV5-6	TRBJ1-2	CASSPGGEGYTF
15	NA	TRBV18	TRBJ2-7	CASSPPVSNSYEQYF
13	NA	TRBV27	TRBJ2-7	CASSSPLYNEQYF
16	NA	TRBV6-5	TRBJ2-7	CASSYARGTGGYEQYF
13	NA	TRBV25-1	TRBJ1-2	CASSDREANGYTF
15	NA	TRBV15	TRBJ1-5	CATAPHRVGDQPQHF
14	NA	TRBV27	TRBJ2-5	CASSADRDQETQYF
16	NA	TRBV4-1	TRBJ1-5	CASSQVHRGLNQPQHF
14	NA	TRBV9	TRBJ2-3	CASSETSGPDTQYF
15	NA	TRBV7-8	TRBJ1-4	CASSWGTGELEKLFF
14	NA	TRBV14	TRBJ2-7	CASSHGTGSYEQYF
13	NA	TRBV7-8	TRBJ1-2	CASSSTGPYGYTF
15	NA	TRBV18	TRBJ2-2	CASSPGTPNTGELFF
15	NA	TRBV19	TRBJ1-4	CASSIPQGPDEKLFF
14	NA	TRBV5-6	TRBJ2-7	CASSLGTSDYEQYF
14	NA	TRBV10-2	TRBJ1-6	CASTEGQITSPLHF
18	NA	TRBV4-1	TRBJ1-4	CASSQQPPGTDINEKLFF